This T cell receptor beta chain was captured by sequencing in a study of technical replicates of blood from a few donors. The repertoire was sequenced with immunoSEQ multiplex PCR; TCRdb's copy has only in-frame clones and lacks some. The repertoire holds tens of thousands of clones, 95% to 97% seen once, with approximately 0.37% in the top ten. With 5 bases clipped from V and 1 base from J, the junction kept 2 bases outside the gene matches. Looked up from germline, CDR1 is MNHEY and CDR2 is SVGAGI. The CDR3 length is 15 residues. This sequence was found in a human donor in good health. Sequences were obtained from T cells isolated from PBMCs. This chain joins TRBV6-5 and TRBJ2-7; 13 bases are shared with TRBD2. CDR3 sequence (DNA): TGTGCCAGCAGTAGGACTAGCGGGAGATCCTACGAGCAGTACTTC. It specifies CASSRTSGRSYEQYF.